Presented here are 14 T cell receptor beta chains from one specimen sequenced in a study of blood T cell repertoires in COVID-19. Clones were sequenced by immunoSEQ multiplex PCR, and TCRdb holds only the in-frame ones, with some missing. In the table there are 240,000 or so clones, approximately 85% of which are singletons. The sample was PBMCs or T cells enriched from blood (not recorded which). The receptors shown here come from a woman in her 50s who had recovered from COVID-19.

The rearrangement links TRBV12-5 to TRBJ2-7, with D tentatively TRBD2 (7 bases). CDR1 LGHNT and CDR2 FRNRAP come from the germline V gene. Trimming cost V 8 bases and J 5 bases, with 16 bases left between them. This CDR3 comprises 13 residues. CDR3 sequence (DNA): TGTGCTAGTTTATGGGGGGGCCGGAACGAGCAGTACTTC. This codes for CASLWGGRNEQYF.

The V and J genes are TRBV28 and TRBJ2-5; 9 bases are shared with TRBD2. J was trimmed by 2 bases and V by 2 bases; bases with no gene match: 9. Germline assignment: CDR1 MDHEN and CDR2 SYDVKM. The CDR3 has 17 residues. The CDR3: CASSLGVGLAQQETQYF. The CDR3, as DNA: TGTGCCAGCAGTTTAGGGGTAGGACTAGCGCAACAAGAGACCCAGTACTTC.

The chain uses TRBV7-6 and TRBJ1-3, with D unclear. The V gene lost 2 bases and the J gene lost 0 bases, with 8 bases spanning the gap. The CDR3 has 15 amino acids. The germline gives CDR1 SGHVS, CDR2 FNYEAQ. CDR3 sequence reads: CASSLTYLSGNTIYF. The CDR3 DNA reads as TGTGCCAGCAGCTTAACTTACCTCTCTGGAAACACCATATATTTT.

The rearrangement joins TRBV7-2 to TRBJ2-7; the D is unclear. Germline CDR1 SGHTA, CDR2 FQGNSA. CDR3 length: 13 amino acids. V was shortened by 3 bases and J by 2 bases, with 8 bases between the two germline ends. CDR3 in amino acids: CASSLSAAYEQYF. The CDR3 coding sequence is TGTGCCAGCAGCTTGTCCGCAGCCTACGAGCAGTACTTC.

V is TRBV7-9 and J is TRBJ1-4, with D tentatively TRBD1 (6 bases). The CDR3 length is 13 residues. Germline-derived CDR1 and CDR2 are SEHNR and FQNEAQ (reference sequence). V dropped 7 bases and J dropped 14 bases, with 20 bases sitting between them. The CDR3 region has the DNA TGTGCCAGCACCACTACCGAGGGGGGGTATCTGTTTTTT. It translates to CASTTTEGGYLFF.

The rearrangement joins TRBV30 to TRBJ1-2; TRBD1 is a possible D gene (6 bases). V was trimmed by 3 bases and J by 8 bases, leaving 19 bases between them. The germline gives CDR1 GTSNPN, CDR2 SVGIG (reference sequence). The CDR3 contains 14 residues. The chain's CDR3 is CAWRWEGGLEGYTF. The DNA for the CDR3 is TGTGCCTGGAGGTGGGAGGGGGGCCTCGAAGGCTACACCTTC.

This chain joins TRBV6-5 and TRBJ2-7; TRBD2 aligns across 8 bases. Looked up from germline, CDR1 is MNHEY and CDR2 is SVGAGI. The CDR3 has 13 amino acids. The V and J ends lost 6 bases and 2 bases, in that order; junction bases with no gene match: 3. The CDR3 is CASSTSGPYEQYF. The CDR3, as DNA: TGTGCCAGCAGCACTAGCGGTCCCTACGAGCAGTACTTC.

V gene TRBV2 combines with J gene TRBJ2-2, with TRBD2 as a possible D gene (6 bases). The CDR3 has 15 residues. Trimming pared 5 bases from V and 6 bases from J, leaving 16 bases between. Looked up from germline, CDR1 is SNHLY and CDR2 is FYNNEI. CDR3 nucleotide sequence: TGTGCCAGCAGTAAGACTAGTGGGAGCGCCGGGGAGCTGTTTTTT. The encoded protein is CASSKTSGSAGELFF. The complete variable domain, with remaining parts taken from reference TRBV2 and TRBJ2-2, reads EPEVTQTPSHQVTQMGQEVILRCVPISNHLYFYWYRQILGQKVEFLVSFYNNEISEKSEIFDDQFSVERPDGSNFTLKIRSTKLEDSAMYFCASSKTSGSAGELFFGEGSRLTVL.

The chain couples TRBV9 to TRBJ2-1, with TRBD2 matching 8 bases. V dropped 4 bases and J dropped 3; count of bases not matched to a gene: 3. The CDR3 has 14 residues. Germline V gene lookup returns CDR1 SGDLS and CDR2 YYNGEE. In nucleotides, the CDR3 is TGTGCCAGCAGCTCCCGGGGGGGCTACAATGAGCAGTTCTTC. Amino acid sequence: CASSSRGGYNEQFF.

This clone occurred a few times. The rearrangement joins TRBV5-3 to TRBJ1-3, with D uncertain. TRBV5-3 is an ORF, with its function uncertain. The V end lost 2 bases, the J end lost 0 bases, and 9 bases lay between the germline ends. This CDR3 has 15 amino acids. CDR3 region: CARSFNLYSGNTIYF. CDR3 nucleotide sequence: TGTGCCAGAAGCTTTAACTTGTACTCTGGAAACACCATATATTTT.

On this clone itself: Other nucleotide sequences in the sample specify the same CDR3. The chain links TRBV19 to TRBJ1-1; no firm D call. This CDR3 has 13 amino acids. Trimming cost V 1 base and J 3 bases, with 6 bases left between them. Per the germline V gene, CDR1 is LNHDA and CDR2 is SQIVND (reference sequence). The CDR3 protein is CASSIVSDTEAFF. CDR3 nucleotide sequence: TGTGCCAGTAGTATAGTTTCGGACACTGAAGCTTTCTTT.

In this sample, this clone turned up many times. V gene TRBV6-4 combines with J gene TRBJ2-2; TRBD1 matches at 9 bases. The trim removed 3 bases at V and 6 bases at J, leaving 2 bases unmatched. The CDR3 has 14 residues. Looked up from germline, CDR1 is MRHNA and CDR2 is SNTAGT. The CDR3 loop reads CASSEGQGSGELFF. Written as DNA, the CDR3 is TGTGCCAGCAGTGAGGGACAGGGCTCCGGGGAGCTGTTTTTT.

This clone was detected a few times. This chain uses TRBV4-3 with TRBJ2-3; TRBD2 might be the D (6 bases). This CDR3 has 14 residues. CDR1 and CDR2 (germline): LGHNA, YSLEER. The V end lost 0 bases, the J end lost 8 bases, and 12 bases lay between the germline ends. CDR3 region: CASSQDGGSGTQYF. The CDR3 bases are TGCGCCAGCAGCCAAGATGGTGGTAGCGGTACGCAGTATTTT.

The rearrangement uses TRBV5-4 and TRBJ2-2; TRBD1 matches 9 bases. The ends lost 0 bases at V and 2 bases at J; junction bases unmatched: 2. CDR1 and CDR2 from the germline V gene are SGHNT and YYREEE (reference sequence). The CDR3 covers 16 residues. In DNA form, the CDR3 reads TGTGCCAGCAGCTTGGGGGGACAGGGTAACACCGGGGAGCTGTTTTTT. This encodes CASSLGGQGNTGELFF.